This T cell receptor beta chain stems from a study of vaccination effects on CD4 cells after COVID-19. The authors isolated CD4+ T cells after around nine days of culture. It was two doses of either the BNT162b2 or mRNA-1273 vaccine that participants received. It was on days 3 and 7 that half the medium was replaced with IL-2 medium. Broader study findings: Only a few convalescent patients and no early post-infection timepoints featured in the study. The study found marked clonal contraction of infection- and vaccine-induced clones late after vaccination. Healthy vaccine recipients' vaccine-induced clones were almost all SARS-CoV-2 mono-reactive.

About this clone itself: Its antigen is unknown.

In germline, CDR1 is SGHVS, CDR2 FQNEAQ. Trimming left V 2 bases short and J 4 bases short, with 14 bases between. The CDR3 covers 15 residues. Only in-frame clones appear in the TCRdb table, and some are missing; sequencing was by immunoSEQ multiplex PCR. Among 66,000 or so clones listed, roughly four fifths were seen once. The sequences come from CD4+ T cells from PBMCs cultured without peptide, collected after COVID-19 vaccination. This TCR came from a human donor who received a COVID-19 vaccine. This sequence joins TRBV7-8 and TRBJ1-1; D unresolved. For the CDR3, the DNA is TGTGCCAGCAGCTTAATCACAGTGGGTAGCACTGAAGCTTTCTTT. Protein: CASSLITVGSTEAFF.